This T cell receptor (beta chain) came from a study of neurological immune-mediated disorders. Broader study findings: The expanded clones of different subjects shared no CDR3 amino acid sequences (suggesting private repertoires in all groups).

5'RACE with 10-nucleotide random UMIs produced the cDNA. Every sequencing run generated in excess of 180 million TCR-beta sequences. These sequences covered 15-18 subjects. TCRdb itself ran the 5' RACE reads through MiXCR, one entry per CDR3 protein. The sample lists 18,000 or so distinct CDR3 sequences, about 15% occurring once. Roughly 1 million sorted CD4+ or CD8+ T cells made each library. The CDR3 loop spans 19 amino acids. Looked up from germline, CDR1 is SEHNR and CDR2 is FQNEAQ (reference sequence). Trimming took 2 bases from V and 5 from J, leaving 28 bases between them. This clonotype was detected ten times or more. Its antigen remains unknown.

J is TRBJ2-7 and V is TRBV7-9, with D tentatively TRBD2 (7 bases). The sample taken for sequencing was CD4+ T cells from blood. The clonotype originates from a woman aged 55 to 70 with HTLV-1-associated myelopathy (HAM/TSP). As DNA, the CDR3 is TGTGCCAGCAGCTTACGCCCGCTTTTGGGAGGGGGAATCGGGAACGAGCAGTACTTC. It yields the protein CASSLRPLLGGGIGNEQYF.